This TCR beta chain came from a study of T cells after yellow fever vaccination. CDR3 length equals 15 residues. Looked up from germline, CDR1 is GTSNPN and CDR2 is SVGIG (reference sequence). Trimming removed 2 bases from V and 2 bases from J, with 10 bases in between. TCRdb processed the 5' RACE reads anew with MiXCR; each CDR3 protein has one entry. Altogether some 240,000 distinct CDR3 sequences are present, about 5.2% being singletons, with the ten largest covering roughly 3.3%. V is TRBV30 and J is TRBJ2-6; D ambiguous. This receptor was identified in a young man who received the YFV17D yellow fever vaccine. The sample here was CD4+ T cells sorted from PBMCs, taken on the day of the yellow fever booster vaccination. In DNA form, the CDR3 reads TGTGCCTGGAGTCTGGGGTCAGCTGGGGCCAACGTCCTGACTTTC. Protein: CAWSLGSAGANVLTF.